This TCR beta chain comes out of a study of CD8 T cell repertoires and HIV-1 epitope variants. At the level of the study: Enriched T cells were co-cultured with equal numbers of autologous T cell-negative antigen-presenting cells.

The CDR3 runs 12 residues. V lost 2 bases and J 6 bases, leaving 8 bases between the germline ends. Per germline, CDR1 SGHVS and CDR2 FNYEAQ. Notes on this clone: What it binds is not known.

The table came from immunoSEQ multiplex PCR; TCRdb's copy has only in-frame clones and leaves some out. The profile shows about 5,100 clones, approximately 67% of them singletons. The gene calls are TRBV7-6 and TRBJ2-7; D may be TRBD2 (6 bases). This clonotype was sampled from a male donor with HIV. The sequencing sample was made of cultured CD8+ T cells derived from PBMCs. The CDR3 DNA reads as TGTGCCAGCAGCTTACGAGCGGGCGAGCAGTACTTC. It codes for CASSLRAGEQYF.